The 5 T cell receptor beta chains reported below all come from one sample, sequenced in a study of cytomegalovirus exposure and HLA in healthy donors. The PCR used 60 Vbeta and 13 Jbeta primers. Sequencing was performed with immunoSEQ multiplex PCR; in TCRdb, only in-frame clones are kept and a portion is missing. The table has roughly 71,000 clones, 60% to 75% seen once. The sample taken for sequencing was PBMCs. The receptors shown here come from a middle-aged man in good health and CMV-seropositive.

Notes on this clone: In the same sample, other DNA sequences code for this CDR3. J is TRBJ1-6 and V is TRBV27; 7 bases are shared with TRBD1. The V gene's germline CDR1 is MNHEY and CDR2 SMNVEV (reference sequence). This CDR3 comprises 13 residues. After removal of 2 bases from V and 10 bases from J, the junction contained 2 bases not matched to a gene. The CDR3, as DNA: TGTGCCAGCAGTTTAACAGGGGACTCACCCCTCCACTTT. It specifies CASSLTGDSPLHF.

This clone appeared a few times. The chain couples TRBV28 to TRBJ1-2, with 7 bases identical to TRBD1. The J segment lost 6 bases and the V segment lost 5 bases, leaving 15 bases of the junction unmatched. CDR1 is MDHEN and CDR2 is SYDVKM in the germline V gene. The length of the CDR3 is 16 residues. CDR3 loop: CASSPGYVGQEDGYTF. DNA for the CDR3: TGTGCCAGCAGTCCTGGTTACGTAGGACAGGAAGATGGCTACACCTTC.

CDR3 region: CASSESGTDGYTF. The CDR3, as DNA: TGTGCCAGCAGCGAATCCGGGACAGATGGCTACACCTTC. J is TRBJ1-2 and V is TRBV28; 7 bases are shared with TRBD1. Germline assignment: CDR1 MDHEN and CDR2 SYDVKM. The CDR3 sequence is 13 residues long. Trimming cost V 6 bases and J 6 bases; bases outside gene matches: 7.

The chain joins TRBV7-9 to TRBJ2-7; 8 bases are shared with TRBD1. Germline lookup yields CDR1 SEHNR and CDR2 FQNEAQ (reference sequence). V dropped 8 bases and J dropped 4; count of bases not matched to a gene: 7. The CDR3 length is 13 residues. CDR3 loop: CASRDRRSYEQYF. CDR3 in DNA: TGTGCCAGCCGGGACAGGCGCTCTTACGAGCAGTACTTC.

The chain couples TRBV6-5 to TRBJ1-5; D is perhaps TRBD1 (6 bases). CDR3 length equals 13 residues. CDR1 is MNHEY, CDR2 SVGAGI, per germline. V shed 6 bases and J shed 4 bases, with 10 bases lying between them. The CDR3 loop is CASRLTGNQPQHF. The CDR3 DNA sequence: TGTGCCAGCAGATTAACAGGGAATCAGCCCCAGCATTTT.